One and the same sample provided the 6 T cell receptor beta chains below, sequenced in a study of cytomegalovirus exposure and HLA in healthy donors. The PCR contained 60 Vbeta and 13 Jbeta primers. The table came from immunoSEQ multiplex PCR; TCRdb's copy has only in-frame clones and leaves some out. The table shows over 90,000 clones, with roughly 74% occurring only once. The specimen was PBMCs. These receptors were taken from a woman between 65 and 79 years old in good health and CMV-seropositive.

The chain joins TRBV9 to TRBJ2-3; 9 bases map to TRBD2. The germline V gene has CDR1 SGDLS and CDR2 YYNGEE. V lost 3 bases and J lost 7; bases outside the gene matches: 6. This CDR3 comprises 14 residues. The CDR3 region is CASSAGTSRNTQYF. CDR3 coding DNA: TGTGCCAGCAGCGCCGGGACTAGCCGAAATACGCAGTATTTT.

In this sample, this clone turned up a few times. This chain links TRBV11-2 with TRBJ1-1, with 7 bases matching TRBD1. Germline CDR1 is SGHAT and CDR2 is FQNNGV. CDR3 size: 17 residues. The trim removed 5 bases at V and 0 bases at J, leaving 12 bases unmatched. The CDR3 is CASSQFGDSSMNTEAFF. CDR3 bases: TGTGCCAGCAGCCAGTTCGGGGACAGCAGTATGAACACTGAAGCTTTCTTT.

V gene TRBV29-1 combines with J gene TRBJ2-7; D ambiguous. V was shortened by 4 bases and J by 7 bases, with 8 bases between the two germline ends. Per germline, CDR1 SQVTM and CDR2 ANQGSEA. The CDR3 has 10 residues. The CDR3 here is CSVGAGEQYF. In DNA form, the CDR3 reads TGCAGCGTTGGGGCTGGAGAGCAGTACTTC.

Here the CDR3 reads CASSILRTRDDNEQFF. For the CDR3, the DNA is TGTGCCAGTAGTATTCTTCGGACTAGAGACGACAATGAGCAGTTCTTC. V is TRBV19 and J is TRBJ2-1; the match to TRBD2 covers 7 bases. From germline, CDR1 is LNHDA and CDR2 SQIVND (reference sequence). V lost 3 bases and J lost 5; bases outside the gene matches: 10. CDR3 length: 16 residues.

The V and J genes are TRBV11-2 and TRBJ1-3; the D is unclear. Between the trimmed V and J ends, which lost 5 bases and 1 base, there was a span of 3 bases. The germline CDR1 and CDR2 sequences are SGHAT and FQNNGV. The CDR3 contains 12 residues. The CDR3 region is CASSPSGNTIYF. As DNA, the CDR3 is TGTGCCAGCAGCCCTTCTGGAAACACCATATATTTT.

The chain combines TRBV7-3 with TRBJ2-3, with 14 bases lining up with TRBD2. Trimming removed 4 bases from V and 3 bases from J; junction bases left unmatched: 3. The CDR3 runs to 16 residues. Germline lookup yields CDR1 SGHTA and CDR2 FQGTGA. The CDR3 region is CASSSGTSGGTDTQYF. CDR3 coding DNA: TGTGCCAGCAGCTCCGGGACTAGCGGGGGAACAGATACGCAGTATTTT.